The next 32 T cell receptor beta chains were all read from a single sample in a study of cytomegalovirus exposure and HLA in healthy donors. Profiling relied on immunoSEQ multiplex PCR, and the TCRdb table lists in-frame clones only, not all of them. The profile shows 200,000 to 250,000 clones, over 70% of them singletons. Sequencing was carried out using PBMCs. The receptors here all came from a woman aged 25-40 years in good health and CMV-seropositive.

The CDR3 spells CASTLGVGTGELFF. CDR3 nucleotide sequence: TGTGCCAGCACTTTGGGGGTGGGCACCGGGGAGCTGTTTTTT. The V call is TRBV2, the J call TRBJ2-2; D possibly uses TRBD1 or TRBD2 (5 bases each). Germline-derived CDR1 and CDR2 are SNHLY and FYNNEI. The CDR3 sequence is 14 residues long. The V and J ends lost 7 bases and 4 bases respectively, with 13 bases between them.

This chain connects TRBV5-1 to TRBJ1-1, with D perhaps TRBD1 (5 bases). The V gene's germline CDR1 is SGHRS and CDR2 YFSETQ. The CDR3 loop spans 15 amino acids. V was cut by 3 bases and J by 6 bases, with 18 bases left in between. The CDR3 spells CASSSLSGLGAEAFF. CDR3 coding DNA: TGCGCCAGCAGCTCCCTTTCCGGATTGGGGGCTGAAGCTTTCTTT.

A few counts support this clone. The junction departs from the called germline gene at one end, perhaps through a read error. J is TRBJ2-5 and V is TRBV7-7, with D possibly being TRBD2 (6 bases). This CDR3 has 15 residues. CDR1 SSHAT and CDR2 FNYEAQ come from the germline V gene (reference sequence). Here the CDR3 reads CASSSGGSGQETQYF. The CDR3, as DNA: TGTGCTAGCAGCTCCGGGGGTTCGGGACAAGAGACCCAGTACTTC.

The chain employs TRBV28 and TRBJ1-4; D call uncertain. The CDR3 is 14 residues long. Germline CDR1 is MDHEN and CDR2 is SYDVKM. The V end was cut by 2 bases, the J end by 4 bases, with 8 bases between. The chain's CDR3 is CASSLKRFNEKLFF. The CDR3 coding sequence is TGTGCCAGCAGTTTAAAGAGGTTTAATGAAAAACTGTTTTTT.

The J gene is TRBJ2-7, the V gene TRBV5-6; 10 bases line up with TRBD2. The CDR3 contains 16 residues. V gave up 4 bases and J gave up 6 bases; unmatched junction bases: 13. The germline CDR1 and CDR2 sequences are SGHDT and YYEEEE. CDR3 loop: CASSTLAGSAPLEQYF. CDR3 sequence (DNA): TGTGCCAGCAGCACACTAGCGGGATCAGCCCCCCTCGAGCAGTACTTC.

On this clone: The same CDR3 also results from other DNA sequences found in this sample. The chain joins TRBV27 to TRBJ1-5, with TRBD1 matching 8 bases. The V gene end was trimmed by 4 bases and the J gene end by 7 bases; junction bases not matched to a gene: 6. Germline CDR1 and CDR2: MNHEY and SMNVEV (reference sequence). The CDR3 extends over 14 amino acids. The DNA for the CDR3 is TGTGCCAGCAGTTCCGGACAGGGCCGGCAGCCCCAGCATTTT. Its translation: CASSSGQGRQPQHF.

This sequence joins TRBV6-5 and TRBJ2-4; the D is unclear. This CDR3 contains 15 residues. V lost 4 bases to trimming and J lost 0 bases, with 10 bases between them. From germline, CDR1 is MNHEY and CDR2 SVGAGI. CDR3 amino acids: CASSWSVGAKNIQYF. CDR3 sequence (DNA): TGTGCCAGCAGTTGGTCCGTGGGAGCCAAAAACATTCAGTACTTC.

The V and J genes are TRBV2 and TRBJ1-1; no clear D gene. The CDR3 is made up of 15 amino acids. Trimming removed 4 bases at V and 0 bases at J, with 12 bases between. Germline V gene data show CDR1 as SNHLY and CDR2 as FYNNEI. CDR3 residues: CASSVSHALNTEAFF. In DNA form, the CDR3 reads TGTGCCAGCAGTGTGTCGCACGCACTGAACACTGAAGCTTTCTTT.

This clone came up a few times. V gene TRBV6-1 combines with J gene TRBJ2-7; 7 bases fit TRBD1. With 10 bases clipped from V and 3 bases from J, the junction kept 9 bases outside the gene matches. Germline loops: CDR1 MNHNS, CDR2 SASEGT. The CDR3 has 13 amino acids. The CDR3 is CAILGTDRYEQYF. CDR3 in DNA: TGTGCCATCCTCGGGACAGACCGCTACGAGCAGTACTTC.

The sample holds many counts of this clone. This chain connects TRBV23-1 to TRBJ2-3; no reliable D call. TRBV23-1 is marked as an open reading frame, function uncertain. Deletions cut 0 bases from V and 4 bases from J, with 2 bases between. The CDR3 sequence is 12 residues long. CDR3 residues: CASSQSPDTQYF. CDR3 bases: TGCGCCAGCAGTCAATCTCCAGATACGCAGTATTTT.

The chain is built from TRBV6-4 and TRBJ2-1; TRBD2 matches 7 bases. Germline V gene data show CDR1 as MRHNA and CDR2 as SNTAGT. The junction had 4 bases not matched to a gene; V was cut back by 2 bases and J by 3 bases. The CDR3 has 15 residues. The CDR3: CASSDKGGSYNEQFF. The CDR3 DNA follows: TGTGCCAGCAGTGACAAGGGCGGGAGCTACAATGAGCAGTTCTTC.

This clone was seen just once. This sample also contains other DNA sequences that code for the same CDR3. The chain carries TRBV29-1 and TRBJ1-2; D remains ambiguous. This CDR3 spans 11 amino acids. V was pared by 2 bases and J by 5 bases, with 6 bases between. The germline CDR1 and CDR2 sequences are SQVTM and ANQGSEA. This CDR3 is CSVETRYGYTF. The CDR3 region has the DNA TGCAGCGTTGAAACCAGATATGGCTACACCTTC.

V gene TRBV11-2 combines with J gene TRBJ2-1; D remains unclear. The CDR3 is made up of 12 amino acids. V lost 0 bases to trimming and J lost 8 bases, with 5 bases between them. The germline V gene encodes CDR1 SGHAT and CDR2 FQNNGV. The CDR3 region has the DNA TGTGCCAGCAGCTTAGATTACGATGAGCAGTTCTTC. Amino acids: CASSLDYDEQFF.

The rearrangement links TRBV27 to TRBJ2-1, with a weak D call TRBD2 (6 bases). Trimming took off 6 bases at V and 5 bases at J, with 14 bases between the two ends. Germline V CDR1 and CDR2: MNHEY, SMNVEV (reference sequence). This CDR3 comprises 14 residues. The CDR3 is CASSLLTRNNEQFF. In DNA form, the CDR3 reads TGTGCCAGCAGCCTCCTGACTAGGAACAATGAGCAGTTCTTC.

This chain joins TRBV29-1 and TRBJ1-2, with 9 nucleotides matching TRBD1. The CDR3 has 11 amino acids. Germline V gene sequence: CDR1 SQVTM, CDR2 ANQGSEA. Germline trimming cut 4 bases from V and 13 bases from J; bases unmatched to any gene: 7. This chain's CDR3 is CSVVLRQGVTF. CDR3 bases: TGCAGCGTTGTTCTCAGACAGGGGGTCACCTTC.

The V gene is TRBV6-5, the J gene TRBJ2-1; D unclear. Deletions cut 6 bases from V and 4 bases from J, with 16 bases between. The CDR3 spans 15 residues. Looked up from germline, CDR1 is MNHEY and CDR2 is SVGAGI. CDR3 residues: CASSPAVSAYNEQFF. CDR3 sequence (DNA): TGTGCCAGCAGCCCCGCGGTGAGCGCGTACAATGAGCAGTTCTTC.

This clone was counted only a few times. V gene TRBV4-1 combines with J gene TRBJ2-7; D unclear. Germline CDR1 reads MGHRA; CDR2 reads YSYEKL. The CDR3 is 13 residues long. V was pared by 0 bases and J by 5 bases, with 8 bases between. The CDR3 DNA follows: TGCGCCAGCAGCCAAGAGCAACGGGACGAGCAGTACTTC. Encoded protein: CASSQEQRDEQYF.

The J gene is TRBJ1-2, the V gene TRBV27, with TRBD1 matching 11 bases. The CDR3 is made up of 15 amino acids. Germline lookup yields CDR1 MNHEY and CDR2 SMNVEV (reference sequence). The V gene end was trimmed by 5 bases and the J gene end by 3 bases; junction bases not matched to a gene: 5. The CDR3: CASSPRTGGHYGYTF. As DNA, the CDR3 is TGTGCCAGCAGTCCGCGGACAGGGGGCCACTATGGCTACACCTTC.

V and J are TRBV15 and TRBJ1-5; the match to TRBD1 covers 9 bases. This CDR3 spans 13 amino acids. The junction had 3 bases not matched to a gene; V was cut back by 5 bases and J by 7 bases. CDR1 and CDR2 (germline): LNHNV, YYDKDF (reference sequence). The CDR3 DNA follows: TGTGCCACCAGCGTCACAGGGGGCCAGCCCCAGCATTTT. This codes for CATSVTGGQPQHF.

This chain joins TRBV4-3 and TRBJ2-7; 8 bases line up with TRBD2. The CDR3 spans 16 residues. The V and J ends lost 2 bases and 1 base, in that order; junction bases with no gene match: 7. Germline CDR1 and CDR2: LGHNA and YSLEER. The chain's CDR3 is CASSQSTSGESYEQYF. For the CDR3, the DNA is TGCGCCAGCAGCCAAAGTACTAGCGGTGAATCCTACGAGCAGTACTTC.

This clone was counted only a few times. The rearrangement uses TRBV9 and TRBJ1-2; D is perhaps TRBD1 (6 bases). The CDR3 sequence is 14 residues long. V dropped 7 bases and J dropped 0 bases, with 13 bases sitting between them. From germline, CDR1 is SGDLS and CDR2 YYNGEE. The CDR3 here is CASSTGPANYGYTF. In nucleotides, the CDR3 is TGTGCCAGCTCTACAGGGCCTGCTAACTATGGCTACACCTTC.

The V gene is TRBV6-5, the J gene TRBJ2-5; D is undetermined. CDR3 length equals 16 residues. Germline CDR1 and CDR2: MNHEY and SVGAGI. V was pared by 0 bases and J by 5 bases, with 16 bases between. As DNA, the CDR3 is TGTGCCAGCAGTTACTCGGCTGCAGCCGATGTTGAGACCCAGTACTTC. Translated: CASSYSAAADVETQYF.

The chain links TRBV5-1 to TRBJ2-1; 9 nucleotides line up with TRBD1. The V gene end was trimmed by 4 bases and the J gene end by 6 bases; junction bases not matched to a gene: 8. Looked up from germline, CDR1 is SGHRS and CDR2 is YFSETQ. This CDR3 contains 15 residues. CDR3 region: CASSPAGTGSNEQFF. In DNA, the CDR3 is TGCGCCAGCAGCCCTGCAGGGACAGGGTCCAATGAGCAGTTCTTC.

The V and J genes are TRBV11-2 and TRBJ1-1; TRBD1 matches at 9 bases. The CDR3 runs 15 residues. With V trimmed by 5 bases and J by 3 bases, 7 bases remained unmatched. Germline CDR1 reads SGHAT; CDR2 reads FQNNGV. The CDR3 loop reads CASSLGTGMDTEAFF. CDR3 nucleotide sequence: TGTGCCAGCAGCCTAGGGACAGGGATGGACACTGAAGCTTTCTTT.

The chain carries TRBV25-1 and TRBJ1-1; no definite D call. V gave up 4 bases and J gave up 0 bases, with 9 bases separating them. The CDR3 is 14 residues long. Germline-derived CDR1 and CDR2 are MGHDK and SYGVNS. The CDR3 is CASSVDGVNTEAFF. The DNA for the CDR3 is TGTGCCAGCAGTGTGGACGGCGTGAACACTGAAGCTTTCTTT.

This sequence joins TRBV9 and TRBJ2-4; tentatively, D is TRBD1 or TRBD2 (5 bases each). V lost 0 bases to trimming and J lost 3 bases, with 10 bases between them. There are 15 residues in the CDR3. The germline V gene has CDR1 SGDLS and CDR2 YYNGEE. CDR3 bases: TGTGCCAGCAGCGTAGAAGGGGACGGCAAAAACATTCAGTACTTC. Translated, it gives CASSVEGDGKNIQYF.

V gene TRBV5-1 combines with J gene TRBJ2-7; 7 nucleotides match TRBD2. The CDR3 has 16 amino acids. The germline CDR1 and CDR2 sequences are SGHRS and YFSETQ. With V trimmed by 1 base and J by 1 base, 8 bases remained unmatched. CDR3 nucleotide sequence: TGCGCCAGCAGCTTGCGGTCCAGCGGGATTTCCTACGAGCAGTACTTC. Protein product: CASSLRSSGISYEQYF.

This chain uses TRBV4-1 with TRBJ2-5; D is unclear. Germline V gives CDR1 MGHRA, CDR2 YSYEKL. Trimming left V 2 bases short and J 0 bases short, with 10 bases between. The CDR3 has 15 residues. Written as DNA, the CDR3 is TGCGCCAGCAGCCAAAGCTGGGCTAACCAAGAGACCCAGTACTTC. As protein: CASSQSWANQETQYF.

V and J are TRBV13 and TRBJ1-2; 8 positions agree with TRBD1. This CDR3 has 12 amino acids. Unmatched junction bases numbered 4, after V lost 5 bases and J lost 8 bases. The germline V gene has CDR1 PRHDT and CDR2 FYEKMQ (reference sequence). The CDR3: CASSRQGTGYTF. The CDR3 DNA follows: TGTGCCAGCAGCCGACAGGGGACGGGCTACACCTTC.

In DNA form, the CDR3 reads TGTGCCAGCAGCTCGTACACGACAGGAGCTAGCGGGGAGACCCAGTACTTC. Its protein product is CASSSYTTGASGETQYF. The chain recombines TRBV5-6 with TRBJ2-5, with 8 bases lining up with TRBD2. After removal of 3 bases from V and 5 bases from J, the junction contained 15 bases not matched to a gene. The CDR3 extends over 17 amino acids. Germline V lookup: CDR1 SGHDT, CDR2 YYEEEE.

CDR3 residues: CASTPWVDQPQHF. For the CDR3, the DNA is TGTGCCAGCACCCCCTGGGTGGATCAGCCCCAGCATTTT. The V call is TRBV6-6, the J call TRBJ1-5, with D unresolved. With 7 bases removed from V and 5 bases from J, the gap between germline ends came to 12 bases. The CDR3 contains 13 residues. CDR1 is MNHNY and CDR2 is SVGAGI in the germline V gene (reference sequence).

This sequence joins TRBV10-3 and TRBJ1-2; a weak D match, TRBD1 (5 bases). The CDR3 sequence is 12 residues long. V was pared by 2 bases and J by 6 bases, with 7 bases between. Germline CDR1 and CDR2: ENHRY and SYGVKD. The CDR3 sequence is CAISEEGHGYTF. The CDR3 nucleotides are TGTGCCATCAGTGAGGAGGGGCATGGCTACACCTTC.